This T cell receptor (beta chain) was retrieved from a study of graft-versus-host responses after intestinal transplantation. Study at large: Every recipient had anti-thymocyte globulin induction and three to four years of tacrolimus plus steroids. Study-wide results and limits: In patients with graft-donor T cell macrochimerism, allograft graft-versus-host to host-versus-graft clonal ratios were high.

Generated by immunoSEQ multiplex PCR, the TCRdb table keeps only in-frame clones and is missing some. The sample includes under 100,000 clones, approximately 78% seen only once; the top ten take 0.65% to 0.95%. On this clone: Its target is unknown.

The V gene's germline CDR1 is MGHRA and CDR2 YSYEKL. The CDR3 length is 13 residues. Trimming pared 0 bases from V and 7 bases from J, leaving 10 bases between. The origin of this receptor is a human donor who received an intestinal transplant. The sequencing used unstimulated CD4+ T cells sorted from spleen or lymph node cells, collected before intestinal transplant. The chain uses TRBV4-1 and TRBJ2-7; tentatively, D is TRBD2 (5 bases). CDR3: CASSQESGREQYF. For the CDR3, the DNA is TGCGCCAGCAGCCAAGAATCGGGGAGAGAGCAGTACTTC.